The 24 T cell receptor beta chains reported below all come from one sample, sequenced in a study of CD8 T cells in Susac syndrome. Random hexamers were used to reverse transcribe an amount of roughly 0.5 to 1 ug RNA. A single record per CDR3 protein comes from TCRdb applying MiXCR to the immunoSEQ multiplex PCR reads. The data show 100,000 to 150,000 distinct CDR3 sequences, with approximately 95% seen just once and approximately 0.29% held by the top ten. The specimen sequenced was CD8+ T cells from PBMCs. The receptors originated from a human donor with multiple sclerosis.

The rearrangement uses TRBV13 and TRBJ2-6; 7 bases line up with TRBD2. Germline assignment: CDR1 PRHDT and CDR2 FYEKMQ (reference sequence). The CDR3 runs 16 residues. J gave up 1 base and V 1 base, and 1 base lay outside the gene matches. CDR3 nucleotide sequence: TGTGCCAGCAGCTTAGCCGGGGGGTCTGGGGCCAACGTCCTGACTTTC. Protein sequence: CASSLAGGSGANVLTF.

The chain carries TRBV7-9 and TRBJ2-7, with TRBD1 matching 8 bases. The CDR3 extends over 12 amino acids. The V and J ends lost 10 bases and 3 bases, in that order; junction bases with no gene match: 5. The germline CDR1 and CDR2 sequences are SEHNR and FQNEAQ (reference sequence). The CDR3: CATRGQGYEQYV. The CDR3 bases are TGTGCCACCCGAGGACAGGGCTACGAGCAGTACGTC.

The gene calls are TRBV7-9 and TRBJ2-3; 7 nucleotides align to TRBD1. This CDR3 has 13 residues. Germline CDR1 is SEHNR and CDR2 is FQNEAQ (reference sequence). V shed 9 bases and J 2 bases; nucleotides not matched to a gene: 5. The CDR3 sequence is CASRQGPTDTQYF. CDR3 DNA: TGTGCCAGTCGACAGGGCCCCACAGATACGCAGTATTTT.

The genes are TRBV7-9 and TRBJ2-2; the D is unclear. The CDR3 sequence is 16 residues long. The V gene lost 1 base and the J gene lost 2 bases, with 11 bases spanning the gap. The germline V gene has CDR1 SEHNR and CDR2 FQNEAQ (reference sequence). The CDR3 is CASSLVGQINTGELFF. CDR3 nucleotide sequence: TGTGCCAGCAGCTTAGTGGGTCAGATAAACACCGGGGAGCTGTTTTTT.

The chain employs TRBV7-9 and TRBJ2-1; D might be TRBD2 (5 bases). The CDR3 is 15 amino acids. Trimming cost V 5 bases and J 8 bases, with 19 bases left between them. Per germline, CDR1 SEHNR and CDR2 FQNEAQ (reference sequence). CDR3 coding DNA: TGTGCCAGCAGCCCCAGCCGGCTGGACGGGGATGAGCAGTTCTTC. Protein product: CASSPSRLDGDEQFF.

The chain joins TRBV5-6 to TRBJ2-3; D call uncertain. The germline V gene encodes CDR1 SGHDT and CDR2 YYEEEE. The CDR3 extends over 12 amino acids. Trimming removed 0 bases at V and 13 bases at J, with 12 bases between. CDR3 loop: CASSLVSGDEYF. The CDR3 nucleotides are TGTGCCAGCAGCTTGGTGTCAGGAGATGAGTATTTT.

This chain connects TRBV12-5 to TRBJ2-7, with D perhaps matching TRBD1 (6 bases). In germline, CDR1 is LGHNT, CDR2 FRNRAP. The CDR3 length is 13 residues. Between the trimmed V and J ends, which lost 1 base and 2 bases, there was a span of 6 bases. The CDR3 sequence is CASGLGQAYEQYF. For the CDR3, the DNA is TGTGCTAGTGGTTTGGGACAGGCCTACGAGCAGTACTTC. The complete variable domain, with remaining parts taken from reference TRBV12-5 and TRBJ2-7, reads DARVTQTPRHKVTEMGQEVTMRCQPILGHNTVFWYRQTMMQGLELLAYFRNRAPLDDSGMPKDRFSAEMPDATLATLKIQPSEPRDSAVYFCASGLGQAYEQYFGPGTRLTVT.

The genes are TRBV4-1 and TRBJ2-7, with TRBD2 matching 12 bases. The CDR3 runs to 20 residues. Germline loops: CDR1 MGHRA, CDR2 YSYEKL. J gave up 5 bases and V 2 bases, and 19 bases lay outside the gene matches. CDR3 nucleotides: TGCGCCAGCAGCCAATTCCCCGGGGGTGGGCTAGCGGGAGGGCCTGACGAGCAGTACGTC. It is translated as CASSQFPGGGLAGGPDEQYV.

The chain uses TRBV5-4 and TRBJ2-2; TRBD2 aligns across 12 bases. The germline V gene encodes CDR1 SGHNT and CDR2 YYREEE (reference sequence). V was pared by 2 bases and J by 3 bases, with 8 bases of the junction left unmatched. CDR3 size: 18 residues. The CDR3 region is CASSFPTSGGPYTGELFF. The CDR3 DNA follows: TGTGCCAGCAGCTTCCCGACTAGCGGGGGCCCTTACACCGGGGAGCTGTTTTTT.

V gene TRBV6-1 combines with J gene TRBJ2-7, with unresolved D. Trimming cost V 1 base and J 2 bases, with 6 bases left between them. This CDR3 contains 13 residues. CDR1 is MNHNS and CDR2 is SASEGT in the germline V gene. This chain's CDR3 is CASSEVPPYEQYV. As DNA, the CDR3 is TGTGCCAGCAGTGAAGTACCGCCCTACGAGCAGTACGTC.

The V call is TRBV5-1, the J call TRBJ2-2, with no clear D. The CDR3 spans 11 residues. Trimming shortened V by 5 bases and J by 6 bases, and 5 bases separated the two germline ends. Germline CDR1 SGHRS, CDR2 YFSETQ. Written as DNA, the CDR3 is TGCGCCAGCAGTATGGCCGGGGAGCTGTTTTTT. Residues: CASSMAGELFF.

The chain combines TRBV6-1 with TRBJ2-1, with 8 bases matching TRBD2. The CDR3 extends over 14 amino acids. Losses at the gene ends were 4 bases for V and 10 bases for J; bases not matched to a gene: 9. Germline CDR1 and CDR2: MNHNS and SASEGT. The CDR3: CASSVRGGMDEQFF. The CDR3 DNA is TGTGCCAGCAGTGTTCGGGGGGGGATGGACGAGCAGTTCTTC.

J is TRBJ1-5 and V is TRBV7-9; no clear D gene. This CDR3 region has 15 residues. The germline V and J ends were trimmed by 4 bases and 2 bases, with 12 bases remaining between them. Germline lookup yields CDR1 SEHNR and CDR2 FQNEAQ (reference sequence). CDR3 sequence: CASSSSRGGNQPQHF. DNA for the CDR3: TGTGCCAGCAGCTCCTCACGGGGAGGCAATCAGCCCCAGCATTTT.

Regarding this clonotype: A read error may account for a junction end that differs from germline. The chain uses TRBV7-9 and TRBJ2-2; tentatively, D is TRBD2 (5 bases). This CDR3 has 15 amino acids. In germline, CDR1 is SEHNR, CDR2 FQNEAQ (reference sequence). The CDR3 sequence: CASSLRPENTGELFF. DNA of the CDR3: TGTGCCAGCAGCCTACGGCCTGAAAACACCGGGGAGCTTTTTTTT.

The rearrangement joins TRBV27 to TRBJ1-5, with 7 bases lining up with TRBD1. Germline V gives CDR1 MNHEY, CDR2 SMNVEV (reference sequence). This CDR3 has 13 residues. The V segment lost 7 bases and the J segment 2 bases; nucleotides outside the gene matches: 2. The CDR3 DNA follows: TGTGCCAGCACTGACAGGGGCAATCAGCCCCAGCATTTT. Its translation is CASTDRGNQPQHF.

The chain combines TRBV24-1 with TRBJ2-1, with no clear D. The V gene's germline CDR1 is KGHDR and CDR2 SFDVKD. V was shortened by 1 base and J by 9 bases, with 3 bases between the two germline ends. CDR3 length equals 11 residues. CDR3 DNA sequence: TGTGCCACCAGTGATTTCCGTGAGCAGTTCTTC. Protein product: CATSDFREQFF.

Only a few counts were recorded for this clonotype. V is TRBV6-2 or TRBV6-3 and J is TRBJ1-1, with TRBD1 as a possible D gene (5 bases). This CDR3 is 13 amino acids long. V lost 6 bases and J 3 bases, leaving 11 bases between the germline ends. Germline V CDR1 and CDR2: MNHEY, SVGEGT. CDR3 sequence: CASRPQGDTEAFF. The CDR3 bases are TGTGCCAGCAGACCCCAGGGAGACACTGAAGCTTTCTTT.

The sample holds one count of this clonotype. CDR3 sequence: CASSPPSYNEQFF. In DNA form, the CDR3 reads TGTGCCAGCTCGCCCCCATCCTACAATGAGCAGTTCTTC. The chain carries TRBV18 and TRBJ2-1; D is undetermined. This CDR3 has 13 residues. Germline CDR1 is KGHSH and CDR2 is LQKENI. Trimming cost V 6 bases and J 1 base, with 7 bases left between them.

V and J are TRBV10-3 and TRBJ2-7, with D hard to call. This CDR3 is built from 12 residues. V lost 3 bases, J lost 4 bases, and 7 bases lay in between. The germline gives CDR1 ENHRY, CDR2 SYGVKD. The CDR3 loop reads CAISEDGYEQYF. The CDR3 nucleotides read TGTGCCATCAGTGAAGATGGATACGAGCAGTACTTC.

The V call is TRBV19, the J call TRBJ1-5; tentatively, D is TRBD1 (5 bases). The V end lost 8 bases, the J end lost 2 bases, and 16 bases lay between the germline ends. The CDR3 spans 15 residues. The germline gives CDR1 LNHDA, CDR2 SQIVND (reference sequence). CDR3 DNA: TGTGCCAGTGCCTGGGGACCCGGAGGCAATCAGCCCCAGCATTTT. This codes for CASAWGPGGNQPQHF.

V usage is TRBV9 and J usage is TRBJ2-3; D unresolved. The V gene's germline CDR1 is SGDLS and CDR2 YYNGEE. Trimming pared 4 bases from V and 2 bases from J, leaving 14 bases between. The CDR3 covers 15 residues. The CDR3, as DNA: TGTGCCAGCAGCCCCGGACCCGTTAACACAGATACGCAGTATTTT. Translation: CASSPGPVNTDTQYF.

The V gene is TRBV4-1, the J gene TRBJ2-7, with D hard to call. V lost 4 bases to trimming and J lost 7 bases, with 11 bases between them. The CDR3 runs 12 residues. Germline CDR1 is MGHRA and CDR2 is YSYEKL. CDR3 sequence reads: CASSRGLGEQYF. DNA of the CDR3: TGCGCCAGCAGCCGAGGCCTTGGAGAGCAGTACTTC.

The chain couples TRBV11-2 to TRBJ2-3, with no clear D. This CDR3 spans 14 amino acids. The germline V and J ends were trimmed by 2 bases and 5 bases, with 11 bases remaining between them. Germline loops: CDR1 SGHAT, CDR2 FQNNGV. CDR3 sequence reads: CASSLPKTRDTQYF. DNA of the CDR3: TGTGCCAGCAGCTTACCCAAAACACGAGATACGCAGTATTTT.

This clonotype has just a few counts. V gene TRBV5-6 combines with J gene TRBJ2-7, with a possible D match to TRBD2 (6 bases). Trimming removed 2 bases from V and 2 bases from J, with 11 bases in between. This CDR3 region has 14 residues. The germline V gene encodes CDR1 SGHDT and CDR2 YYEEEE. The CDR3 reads CASSFGGGTYEQYF. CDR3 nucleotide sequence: TGTGCCAGCAGCTTCGGGGGTGGGACCTACGAGCAGTACTTC.